The 13 T cell receptor beta chains listed next were all sequenced from one sample in a study of cytomegalovirus exposure and HLA in healthy donors. The assay was immunoSEQ multiplex PCR, and TCRdb's table has in-frame clones only and misses some. The data show 130,000 or so clones, 90% seen once. Input material: PBMCs. Source of these receptors: a woman aged 25 to 39 in good health and CMV-seropositive.

The V gene is TRBV2, the J gene TRBJ2-7; the D gene is possibly TRBD2 (7 bases). CDR3 length equals 11 residues. Germline lookup yields CDR1 SNHLY and CDR2 FYNNEI. The V and J ends lost 7 bases and 7 bases respectively, with 11 bases between them. The CDR3 DNA follows: TGTGCCAGCACTAGGGGGGGTGAGCAGTACTTC. Its translation: CASTRGGEQYF.

The J gene is TRBJ2-7, the V gene TRBV5-6; D might be TRBD2 (6 bases). V was trimmed by 0 bases and J by 4 bases, leaving 14 bases between them. Per the germline V gene, CDR1 is SGHDT and CDR2 is YYEEEE. This CDR3 contains 15 residues. CDR3 in DNA: TGTGCCAGCAGCTTGGGTTGGGCTAGCGTTTACGAGCAGTACTTC. Its translation: CASSLGWASVYEQYF.

J is TRBJ2-1 and V is TRBV11-2; tentatively, D is TRBD2 (5 bases). Trimming pared 7 bases from V and 4 bases from J, leaving 8 bases between. The CDR3 is made up of 12 amino acids. Germline V CDR1 and CDR2: SGHAT, FQNNGV. The CDR3 reads CASTEGYNEQFF. The DNA for the CDR3 is TGTGCCAGCACCGAGGGTTACAATGAGCAGTTCTTC.

The chain recombines TRBV11-2 with TRBJ2-7; D may be TRBD2 (5 bases). The CDR3 contains 13 residues. CDR1 and CDR2 (germline): SGHAT, FQNNGV. V lost 8 bases, J lost 5 bases, and 16 bases lay in between. The CDR3: CASSRWEKNEQYF. CDR3 DNA sequence: TGTGCCAGCTCCCGGTGGGAGAAAAACGAGCAGTACTTC.

This chain links TRBV7-8 with TRBJ2-1; 10 positions match TRBD2. The trim removed 4 bases at V and 4 bases at J, leaving 10 bases unmatched. The germline CDR1 and CDR2 sequences are SGHVS and FQNEAQ. The CDR3 sequence is 17 residues long. The CDR3 is CASSSVGVAGGYNEQFF. CDR3 in DNA: TGTGCCAGCAGCTCCGTGGGCGTAGCGGGGGGTTACAATGAGCAGTTCTTC.

The V call is TRBV5-6, the J call TRBJ2-5; maybe TRBD2 (5 bases). Germline assignment: CDR1 SGHDT and CDR2 YYEEEE. The length of the CDR3 is 14 residues. Trimming pared 0 bases from V and 5 bases from J, leaving 11 bases between. In DNA form, the CDR3 reads TGTGCCAGCAGCTTGGATTTCCGAGGGGAGACCCAGTACTTC. Its translation is CASSLDFRGETQYF.

The CDR3 loop reads CASSDMAGGLVKLFF. The CDR3 nucleotides read TGTGCCAGCAGTGATATGGCAGGGGGCTTGGTAAAACTGTTTTTT. The chain uses TRBV6-1 and TRBJ1-4, with 8 nucleotides matching TRBD1. Per germline, CDR1 MNHNS and CDR2 SASEGT. The V and J ends lost 3 bases and 10 bases, in that order; junction bases with no gene match: 10. The CDR3 runs 15 residues.

This chain connects TRBV6-5 to TRBJ1-6, with 9 bases that match TRBD1. Germline lookup yields CDR1 MNHEY and CDR2 SVGAGI. The CDR3 sequence is 14 residues long. CDR3 amino acids: CAVRGTGTNSPLHF. CDR3 DNA sequence: TGTGCGGTCCGTGGGACAGGGACAAATTCACCCCTCCACTTT.

This clone was picked up one time. V is TRBV5-6 and J is TRBJ2-3; 8 nucleotides align to TRBD1. Germline V CDR1 and CDR2: SGHDT, YYEEEE. The trim removed 6 bases at V and 5 bases at J, leaving 5 bases unmatched. This CDR3 is built from 13 residues. Here the CDR3 reads CASTPGGLDTQYF. For the CDR3, the DNA is TGTGCCAGCACCCCAGGGGGCCTAGATACGCAGTATTTT.

The rearrangement joins TRBV19 to TRBJ2-1, with 11 bases matching TRBD2. V lost 3 bases and J lost 5; bases outside the gene matches: 3. The germline V gene has CDR1 LNHDA and CDR2 SQIVND (reference sequence). This CDR3 has 15 amino acids. DNA of the CDR3: TGTGCCAGTAGTATTCGTAGCGGGAGGGACAATGAGCAGTTCTTC. This gives the protein CASSIRSGRDNEQFF. The variable domain in full, completed from reference TRBV19 and TRBJ2-1, reads DGGITQSPKYLFRKEGQNVTLSCEQNLNHDAMYWYRQDPGQGLRLIYYSQIVNDFQKGDIAEGYSVSREKKESFPLTVTSAQKNPTAFYLCASSIRSGRDNEQFFGPGTRLTVL.

This rearrangement joins TRBV19 to TRBJ2-7; the match to TRBD2 covers 7 bases. Per germline, CDR1 LNHDA and CDR2 SQIVND (reference sequence). The trim removed 3 bases at V and 6 bases at J, leaving 11 bases unmatched. This CDR3 contains 15 residues. CDR3 sequence: CASSMALGTNREQYF. The CDR3 bases are TGTGCCAGTAGTATGGCCCTGGGGACTAATCGCGAGCAGTACTTC.

Only a few counts were recorded for this clone. The chain carries TRBV5-1 and TRBJ2-7; 8 nucleotides agree with TRBD1. There are 14 residues in the CDR3. Germline CDR1 and CDR2: SGHRS and YFSETQ. Trimming at V came to 6 bases and at J to 6 bases, leaving 11 bases not matched to a gene. Written as DNA, the CDR3 is TGCGCCAGCACCGACACGCAGGGGGCCGGCGAGCAGTACTTC. This translates into CASTDTQGAGEQYF.

The chain links TRBV11-2 to TRBJ2-3, with TRBD2 matching 8 bases. The ends lost 3 bases at V and 12 bases at J; junction bases unmatched: 5. CDR1 is SGHAT and CDR2 is FQNNGV in the germline V gene. This CDR3 has 12 amino acids. CDR3 sequence: CASSFISGSQYF. DNA for the CDR3: TGTGCCAGCAGCTTTATAAGCGGGAGTCAGTATTTT.